A single sample is the source of the 9 T cell receptor beta chains below, sequenced in a study of T-cell memory formation after mild COVID-19. TCRdb reprocessed the 5' RACE reads via MiXCR and lists one record per CDR3 protein. There are 450,000 to 650,000 distinct CDR3 sequences in the sample; about 20% occur only once, and around 13% lies in the top ten. Sequencing used PBMCs or a T cell subset sorted from them (not recorded which). The source of these receptors is an adult woman who had mild COVID-19 (a few samples of this study predate the infection). Cell type and time point are not known.

The V call is TRBV29-1, the J call TRBJ2-1; maybe TRBD1 (6 bases). V was pared by 8 bases and J by 5 bases, with 10 bases between. Germline V gene lookup returns CDR1 SQVTM and CDR2 ANQGSEA. The CDR3 has 11 amino acids. In DNA, the CDR3 is TGCAGCTCGGGACAAAACAATGAGCAGTTCTTC. Translating it yields CSSGQNNEQFF.

This clonotype was detected ten times or more. This sequence joins TRBV24-1 and TRBJ2-2; 11 positions agree with TRBD1. Germline V gene lookup returns CDR1 KGHDR and CDR2 SFDVKD. V lost 4 bases to trimming and J lost 1 base; unmatched junction nucleotides: 4. The CDR3 contains 17 residues. The CDR3 protein is CATSERTGGLNTGELFF. In DNA form, the CDR3 reads TGTGCCACCAGTGAGAGGACAGGGGGCCTGAACACCGGGGAGCTGTTTTTT.

This clonotype was seen a handful of times. The gene calls are TRBV30 and TRBJ2-3; 9 positions agree with TRBD2. Germline trimming cut 3 bases from V and 6 bases from J; bases unmatched to any gene: 10. This CDR3 region has 15 residues. The germline V gene has CDR1 GTSNPN and CDR2 SVGIG (reference sequence). The CDR3 reads CAWRGGGGAHDTQYF. As DNA, the CDR3 is TGTGCCTGGAGGGGCGGCGGGGGGGCCCATGATACGCAGTATTTT. Full variable domain (outside the CDR3, taken from reference TRBV30 and TRBJ2-3): SQTIHQWPATLVQPVGSPLSLECTVEGTSNPNLYWYRQAAGRGLQLLFYSVGIGQISSEVPQNLSASRPQDRQFILSSKKLLLSDSGFYLCAWRGGGGAHDTQYFGPGTRLTVL.

This chain links TRBV29-1 with TRBJ1-2, with D possibly TRBD1 on 6 matching bases. V shed 4 bases and J shed 4 bases, with 10 bases lying between them. The CDR3 runs 12 residues. Germline CDR1 is SQVTM and CDR2 is ANQGSEA. The CDR3 loop reads CSVGQASYGYTF. The CDR3, as DNA: TGCAGCGTTGGACAGGCCAGCTATGGCTACACCTTC.

This clonotype appeared a few times. This rearrangement joins TRBV20-1 to TRBJ1-1; D is unclear. V was cut by 4 bases and J by 4 bases, with 13 bases left in between. Germline V gives CDR1 DFQATT, CDR2 SNEGSKA (reference sequence). The CDR3 totals 13 residues. The CDR3 sequence is CSANGEKGTEAFF. Here the CDR3 DNA reads TGCAGTGCTAACGGGGAGAAGGGCACTGAAGCTTTCTTT.

This clonotype was counted ten times or more. V usage is TRBV27 and J usage is TRBJ1-5; 7 nucleotides align to TRBD1. The germline CDR1 and CDR2 sequences are MNHEY and SMNVEV (reference sequence). V was clipped by 6 bases and J by 4 bases; unmatched bases: 12. The CDR3 runs to 16 residues. In DNA form, the CDR3 reads TGTGCCAGCAGGCCCGCATACAGGGGAAAGAATCAGCCCCAGCATTTT. Translated: CASRPAYRGKNQPQHF.

The CDR3 sequence is CASSLISGSLAGELFF. The CDR3 DNA sequence: TGTGCCAGCAGTTTAATTAGCGGGAGCTTAGCCGGGGAGCTGTTTTTT. The V and J genes are TRBV27 and TRBJ2-2, with 9 bases aligning to TRBD2. The CDR3 totals 16 residues. Germline V gives CDR1 MNHEY, CDR2 SMNVEV (reference sequence). The J segment lost 6 bases and the V segment lost 2 bases, leaving 7 bases of the junction unmatched.

The chain combines TRBV20-1 with TRBJ2-7, with 7 bases matching TRBD2. Germline V gene lookup returns CDR1 DFQATT and CDR2 SNEGSKA (reference sequence). CDR3 size: 16 residues. The J segment lost 0 bases and the V segment lost 5 bases, leaving 13 bases of the junction unmatched. CDR3 region: CSAVTLPGLTSYEQYF. CDR3 DNA sequence: TGCAGTGCTGTAACCTTACCGGGACTAACCTCCTACGAGCAGTACTTC.

This clonotype was seen only a few times. This chain uses TRBV9 with TRBJ2-1, with 7 bases identical to TRBD2. This CDR3 spans 16 amino acids. Unmatched junction bases numbered 7, after V lost 4 bases and J lost 0 bases. Germline values: CDR1 SGDLS, CDR2 YYNGEE. CDR3 residues: CASSPTAGSSYNEQFF. CDR3 DNA sequence: TGTGCCAGCAGCCCGACAGCGGGAAGCTCCTACAATGAGCAGTTCTTC.